The source of this TCR beta chain is a study of T cells in Graves' hyperthyroidism and ophthalmopathy. General study results and limits: The model's output predicted ophthalmopathy at a median of roughly 6.9 months prior to onset.

Diagnoses were established using clinical symptoms, serum thyroxine and TRAb, thyroid ultrasound and orbital computed tomography. Using 10 ml of fresh peripheral blood, PBMCs were prepared. Only a few counts were recorded for this clonotype. What it recognizes is unknown. This CDR3 region has 16 residues. CDR1 KGHDR and CDR2 SFDVKD come from the germline V gene. The V and J ends lost 5 bases and 0 bases, in that order; junction bases with no gene match: 4. RNA transcripts yielded amplified TCR beta CDR3 regions. An initial round of RT-PCR targeting the TCR CDR3 relied on the HTBI primer set. Using its own MiXCR run on the multiplex PCR reads, TCRdb lists one record per CDR3 protein. There are more than 350,000 distinct CDR3 sequences in the sample; 13% to 15% occur only once, and roughly 19% lies in the top ten.

The clonotype was recovered from a woman aged 60-70 years with Graves' ophthalmopathy. This chain connects TRBV24-1 to TRBJ2-1; 9 nucleotides agree with TRBD2. The sample taken for sequencing was blood. CDR3 amino acids: CATSAISGSSYNEQFF. In DNA, the CDR3 is TGTGCCACCAGTGCGATTAGCGGGAGCTCCTACAATGAGCAGTTCTTC.